One sample yielded the 23 T cell receptor beta chains listed below, sequenced in a study of T cell changes during pregnancy in multiple sclerosis. Method: immunoSEQ multiplex PCR; TCRdb's copy keeps in-frame clones and lacks some. This sample has about 120,000 clones, with roughly 92% found just once. Specimen: peripheral blood, collected before pregnancy. All receptors come from a female donor with multiple sclerosis, enrolled in a pregnancy study.

This clone was observed a single time. CDR3 sequence reads: CAIRNPPGQGTEAFF. The CDR3 DNA is TGCGCCATCCGGAACCCCCCGGGACAGGGGACTGAAGCTTTCTTT. The chain recombines TRBV4-1 with TRBJ1-1, with 10 nucleotides matching TRBD1. This CDR3 has 15 amino acids. Germline trimming cut 10 bases from V and 5 bases from J; bases unmatched to any gene: 13. Germline values: CDR1 MGHRA, CDR2 YSYEKL.

The chain has TRBV30 and TRBJ2-2; 11 bases match TRBD2. CDR1 and CDR2 from the germline V gene are GTSNPN and SVGIG (reference sequence). The junction had 14 bases not matched to a gene; V was cut back by 8 bases and J by 6 bases. The CDR3 has 16 amino acids. The CDR3 loop is CARAKSGLAASGELFF. The CDR3, as DNA: TGTGCCCGAGCAAAATCGGGACTAGCGGCGTCCGGGGAGCTGTTTTTT.

The J gene is TRBJ2-2, the V gene TRBV28; D is perhaps TRBD1 (7 bases). The V gene lost 7 bases and the J gene lost 7 bases, with 22 bases spanning the gap. This CDR3 spans 16 amino acids. CDR1 MDHEN and CDR2 SYDVKM come from the germline V gene. The CDR3 coding sequence is TGTGCCAGCACCCCAGGGGGGCAGGGACGGGGCGGGGAGCTGTTTTTT. Its translation is CASTPGGQGRGGELFF.

V is TRBV7-8 and J is TRBJ2-7; 13 nucleotides align to TRBD2. The trim removed 5 bases at V and 4 bases at J, leaving 14 bases unmatched. Germline CDR1 and CDR2: SGHVS and FQNEAQ. CDR3 length equals 18 residues. CDR3 nucleotides: TGTGCCAGCAGCGACGGGACTAGCGGGAAAAAATCCCCTTACGAGCAGTACTTC. As protein: CASSDGTSGKKSPYEQYF.

This sequence joins TRBV6-1 and TRBJ2-5; possible D gene TRBD1, 6 bases. The CDR3 sequence is 12 residues long. The V end lost 6 bases, the J end lost 4 bases, and 9 bases lay between the germline ends. Germline V gene data show CDR1 as MNHNS and CDR2 as SASEGT. CDR3 DNA: TGTGCCAGCAGCACAGGGCTAGAGACCCAGTACTTC. Amino acids: CASSTGLETQYF.

The V call is TRBV19, the J call TRBJ1-1; D unresolved. With 1 base removed from V and 2 bases from J, the gap between germline ends came to 8 bases. Germline CDR1 LNHDA, CDR2 SQIVND (reference sequence). This CDR3 has 14 amino acids. The CDR3 DNA is TGTGCCAGTAGTATAGCCCTCCTTAACACTGAAGCTTTCTTT. It yields the protein CASSIALLNTEAFF. The full variable domain, rest sourced from reference TRBV19 and TRBJ1-1, is DGGITQSPKYLFRKEGQNVTLSCEQNLNHDAMYWYRQDPGQGLRLIYYSQIVNDFQKGDIAEGYSVSREKKESFPLTVTSAQKNPTAFYLCASSIALLNTEAFFGQGTRLTVV.

The chain joins TRBV7-6 to TRBJ2-1, with TRBD2 identical over 10 bases. V shed 5 bases, J shed 8 bases, and the junction held 12 bases outside the gene matches. Looked up from germline, CDR1 is SGHVS and CDR2 is FNYEAQ. CDR3 length: 16 residues. The CDR3 spells CASSGRRLAGVDEQFF. In DNA form, the CDR3 reads TGTGCCAGCAGCGGGAGGCGTCTAGCGGGAGTTGATGAGCAGTTCTTC.

The chain uses TRBV5-1 and TRBJ1-3; 7 nucleotides match TRBD1. The CDR3 consists of 17 residues. Germline V gives CDR1 SGHRS, CDR2 YFSETQ. The ends lost 3 bases at V and 2 bases at J; junction bases unmatched: 11. CDR3 bases: TGCGCCAGCAGCTCGGACCCAACAGGGGACCCTGGAAACACCATATATTTT. Translated, it gives CASSSDPTGDPGNTIYF. The whole variable domain, remainder taken from reference TRBV5-1 and TRBJ1-3, is KAGVTQTPRYLIKTRGQQVTLSCSPISGHRSVSWYQQTPGQGLQFLFEYFSETQRNKGNFPGRFSGRQFSNSRSEMNVSTLELGDSALYLCASSSDPTGDPGNTIYFGEGSWLTVV.

The chain links TRBV4-1 to TRBJ1-4; D may be TRBD1 (5 bases). The germline CDR1 and CDR2 sequences are MGHRA and YSYEKL. The CDR3 has 15 residues. V dropped 0 bases and J dropped 13 bases, with 18 bases sitting between them. The CDR3 here is CASSQDGGGGDRLFF. CDR3 bases: TGCGCCAGCAGCCAAGATGGTGGGGGAGGTGATCGACTGTTTTTT.

The chain has TRBV19 and TRBJ1-1; no clear D gene. The CDR3 extends over 14 amino acids. Germline values: CDR1 LNHDA, CDR2 SQIVND (reference sequence). Deletions cut 6 bases from V and 0 bases from J, with 11 bases between. CDR3 region: CASRPLYMNTEAFF. CDR3 nucleotide sequence: TGTGCCAGTAGACCCTTATACATGAACACTGAAGCTTTCTTT.

This chain links TRBV7-2 with TRBJ2-3; 8 nucleotides align to TRBD2. This CDR3 is 17 amino acids long. The V gene's germline CDR1 is SGHTA and CDR2 FQGNSA. Trimming cost V 1 base and J 0 bases; bases outside gene matches: 6. In DNA form, the CDR3 reads TGTGCCAGCAGCTTAGAGGGCGGGGGGCTTAGCACAGATACGCAGTATTTT. Protein sequence: CASSLEGGGLSTDTQYF.

This clone was recorded only once. The CDR3 sequence is CASSPASRGLDEQYF. The CDR3 region has the DNA TGCGCCAGCAGCCCGGCCTCTAGGGGTTTGGACGAGCAGTACTTC. J is TRBJ2-7 and V is TRBV5-1; D possibly corresponds to TRBD1 (5 bases). Germline V gives CDR1 SGHRS, CDR2 YFSETQ. There are 15 residues in the CDR3. Trimming shortened V by 4 bases and J by 5 bases, and 19 bases separated the two germline ends.

In this sample, this clone turned up once. The chain carries TRBV6-5 and TRBJ1-2, with 9 bases that match TRBD1. CDR1 MNHEY and CDR2 SVGAGI come from the germline V gene. With 6 bases clipped from V and 4 bases from J, the junction kept 3 bases outside the gene matches. This CDR3 is 13 amino acids long. The CDR3 protein is CASRGQGLYGYTF. The DNA for the CDR3 is TGTGCCAGCAGGGGACAGGGACTCTATGGCTACACCTTC.

This chain connects TRBV29-1 to TRBJ2-5, with no clear D. The V and J ends lost 7 bases and 5 bases respectively, with 14 bases between them. The length of the CDR3 is 12 residues. Germline-derived CDR1 and CDR2 are SQVTM and ANQGSEA. The CDR3 region is CSANGPGETQYF. CDR3 coding DNA: TGCAGCGCCAACGGCCCAGGCGAGACCCAGTACTTC.

The chain employs TRBV19 and TRBJ2-1; D gene ambiguous. There are 12 residues in the CDR3. CDR1 is LNHDA and CDR2 is SQIVND in the germline V gene (reference sequence). V was shortened by 7 bases and J by 6 bases, with 10 bases between the two germline ends. Here the CDR3 DNA reads TGTGCCAGTAAAAGCTACGGCAATGAGCAGTTCTTC. Translation: CASKSYGNEQFF.

This clone was seen a single time. The chain couples TRBV19 to TRBJ2-4, with 9 bases aligning to TRBD2. The CDR3 is 19 residues long. From germline, CDR1 is LNHDA and CDR2 SQIVND (reference sequence). Trimming took 1 base from V and 1 from J; bases not matched to a gene: 11. DNA of the CDR3: TGTGCCAGTAGTATAGGCCCCCGGCGGGGGGGAGCGGCCAAAAACATTCAGTACTTC. This codes for CASSIGPRRGGAAKNIQYF.

This chain uses TRBV5-1 with TRBJ2-7, with D perhaps TRBD2 (6 bases). With 4 bases removed from V and 1 base from J, the gap between germline ends came to 21 bases. Germline V lookup: CDR1 SGHRS, CDR2 YFSETQ. This CDR3 is built from 17 residues. The CDR3 DNA follows: TGCGCCAGCAGCCTAGAAGCGGGCGGTGCAGCTTCCTACGAGCAGTACTTC. The encoded protein is CASSLEAGGAASYEQYF. The full variable domain, its missing parts supplied by reference TRBV5-1 and TRBJ2-7, is KAGVTQTPRYLIKTRGQQVTLSCSPISGHRSVSWYQQTPGQGLQFLFEYFSETQRNKGNFPGRFSGRQFSNSRSEMNVSTLELGDSALYLCASSLEAGGAASYEQYFGPGTRLTVT.

CDR3 sequence (DNA): TGTGCCTGGGGGGACAGCTTGAACACTGAAGCTTTCTTT. This codes for CAWGDSLNTEAFF. J is TRBJ1-1 and V is TRBV30, with TRBD1 identical over 7 bases. The CDR3 length is 13 residues. The germline V gene has CDR1 GTSNPN and CDR2 SVGIG (reference sequence). Unmatched junction bases numbered 3, after V lost 5 bases and J lost 0 bases.

This rearrangement joins TRBV18 to TRBJ1-3, with D possibly TRBD1 on 5 matching bases. The germline CDR1 and CDR2 sequences are KGHSH and LQKENI. The CDR3 consists of 15 residues. V was shortened by 6 bases and J by 4 bases, with 16 bases between the two germline ends. The CDR3 sequence is CASSSVEGLGNTIYF. The CDR3 region has the DNA TGTGCCAGCTCCTCAGTGGAGGGGCTCGGAAACACCATATATTTT.

The CDR3 DNA reads TGTGCCAGCAGCCAGGGGTTCTCCTACGAGCAGTACTTC. It yields the protein CASSQGFSYEQYF. V gene TRBV28 combines with J gene TRBJ2-7; TRBD1 is a possible D gene (6 bases). V shed 6 bases and J shed 0 bases, with 9 bases lying between them. CDR3 length equals 13 residues. From germline, CDR1 is MDHEN and CDR2 SYDVKM.

The chain is built from TRBV6-1 and TRBJ2-3; 8 nucleotides line up with TRBD2. This CDR3 contains 14 residues. Trimming removed 5 bases from V and 6 bases from J; junction bases left unmatched: 7. Germline V gene data show CDR1 as MNHNS and CDR2 as SASEGT. The CDR3 region has the DNA TGTGCCAGCAGTTCAGCGGGAGTGGGGGATACGCAGTATTTT. This translates into CASSSAGVGDTQYF.

This chain joins TRBV23-1 and TRBJ1-1; no reliable D call. TRBV23-1 is sorted into the ORF group, with uncertain function. The CDR3 loop spans 11 amino acids. V lost 11 bases to trimming and J lost 12 bases, with 19 bases between them. In nucleotides, the CDR3 is TGCGCCGACCCTTACTCGCCGGGAACTTTCTTT. It is translated as CADPYSPGTFF.

This sequence joins TRBV10-3 and TRBJ1-2; 10 bases are shared with TRBD1. The CDR3 contains 13 residues. CDR1 and CDR2 (germline): ENHRY, SYGVKD. J lost 7 bases, V lost 7 bases, and 6 bases had no gene match. For the CDR3, the DNA is TGTGCCATCACTGCGACAGGGGGCAGTGGCTACACCTTC. This codes for CAITATGGSGYTF.